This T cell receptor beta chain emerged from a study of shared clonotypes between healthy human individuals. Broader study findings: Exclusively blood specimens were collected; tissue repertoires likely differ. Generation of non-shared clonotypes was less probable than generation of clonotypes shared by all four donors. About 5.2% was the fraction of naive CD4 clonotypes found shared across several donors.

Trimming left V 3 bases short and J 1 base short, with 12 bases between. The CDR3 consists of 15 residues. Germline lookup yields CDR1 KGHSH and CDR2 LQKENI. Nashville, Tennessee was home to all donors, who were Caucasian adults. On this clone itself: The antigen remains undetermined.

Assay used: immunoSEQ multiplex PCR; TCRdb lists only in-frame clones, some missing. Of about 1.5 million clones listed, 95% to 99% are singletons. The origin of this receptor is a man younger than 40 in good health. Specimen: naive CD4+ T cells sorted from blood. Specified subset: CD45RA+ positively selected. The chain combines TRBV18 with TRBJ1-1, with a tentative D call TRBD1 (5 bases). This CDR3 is CASSPELDKNTEAFF. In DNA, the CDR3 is TGTGCCAGCTCACCCGAATTGGACAAGAACACTGAAGCTTTCTTT.